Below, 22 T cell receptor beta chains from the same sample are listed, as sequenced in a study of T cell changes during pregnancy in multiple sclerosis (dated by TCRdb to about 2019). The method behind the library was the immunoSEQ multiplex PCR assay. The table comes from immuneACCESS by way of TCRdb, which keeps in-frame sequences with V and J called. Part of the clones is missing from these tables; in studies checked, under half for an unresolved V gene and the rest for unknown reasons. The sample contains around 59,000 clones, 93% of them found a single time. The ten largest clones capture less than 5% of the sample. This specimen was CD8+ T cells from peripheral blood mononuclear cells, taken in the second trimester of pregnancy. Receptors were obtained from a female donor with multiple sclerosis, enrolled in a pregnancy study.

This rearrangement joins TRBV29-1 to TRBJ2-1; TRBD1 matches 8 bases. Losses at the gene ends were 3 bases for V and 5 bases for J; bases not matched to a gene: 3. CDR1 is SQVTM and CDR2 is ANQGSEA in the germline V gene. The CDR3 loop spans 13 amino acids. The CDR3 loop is CSVEDRANNEQFF. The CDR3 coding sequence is TGCAGCGTTGAGGACAGGGCTAACAATGAGCAGTTCTTC.

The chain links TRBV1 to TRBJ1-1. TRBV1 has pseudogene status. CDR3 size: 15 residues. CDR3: CTSSLRGGWNTEAFF. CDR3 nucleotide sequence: TGCACCAGCAGCTTAAGGGGGGGGTGGAACACTGAAGCTTTCTTT.

DNA for the CDR3: TGTGCCAGCAGCTTAACTAGCGGGTTATCTGCCGGGGAGCTGTTTTTT. Amino acid sequence: CASSLTSGLSAGELFF. The chain uses TRBV9 and TRBJ2-2, with 9 bases identical to TRBD2. Germline CDR1 and CDR2: SGDLS and YYNGEE. This CDR3 comprises 16 residues. J gave up 6 bases and V 4 bases, and 10 bases lay outside the gene matches.

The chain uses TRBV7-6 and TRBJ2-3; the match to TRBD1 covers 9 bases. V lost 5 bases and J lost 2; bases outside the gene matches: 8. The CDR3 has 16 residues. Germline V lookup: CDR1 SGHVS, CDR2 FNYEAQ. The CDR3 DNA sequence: TGTGCCAGCAGCATCGGGACAGGGCATAACACAGATACGCAGTATTTT. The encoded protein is CASSIGTGHNTDTQYF.

The CDR3 bases are TGTGCCCGGCTGGGCTCAGAAGACTACAATGAGCAGTTCTTC. It yields the protein CARLGSEDYNEQFF. The V call is TRBV30, the J call TRBJ2-1; no clear D. V lost 8 bases to trimming and J lost 3 bases, with 17 bases between them. The germline CDR1 and CDR2 sequences are GTSNPN and SVGIG (reference sequence). The CDR3 covers 14 residues.

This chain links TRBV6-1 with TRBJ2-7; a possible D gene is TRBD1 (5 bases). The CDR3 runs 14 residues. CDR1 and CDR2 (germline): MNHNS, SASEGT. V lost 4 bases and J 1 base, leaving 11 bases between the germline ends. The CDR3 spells CASSVARVSYEQYF. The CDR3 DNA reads TGTGCCAGCAGTGTAGCCAGGGTGTCCTACGAGCAGTACTTC.

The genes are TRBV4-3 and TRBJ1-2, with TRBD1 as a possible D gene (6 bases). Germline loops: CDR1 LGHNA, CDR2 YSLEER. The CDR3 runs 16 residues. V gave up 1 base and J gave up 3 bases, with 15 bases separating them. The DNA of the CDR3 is TGCGCCAGCAGCCAAGCGACAGGTGGCGGACACTATGGCTACACCTTC. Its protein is CASSQATGGGHYGYTF.

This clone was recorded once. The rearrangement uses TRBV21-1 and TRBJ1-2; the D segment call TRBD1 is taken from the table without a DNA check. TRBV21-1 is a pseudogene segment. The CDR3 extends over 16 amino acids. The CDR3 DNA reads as TGTGCCAGCAGCACCTGGCAGGGGCGGGTGAGCTATGGCTACACCTTC. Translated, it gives CASSTWQGRVSYGYTF.

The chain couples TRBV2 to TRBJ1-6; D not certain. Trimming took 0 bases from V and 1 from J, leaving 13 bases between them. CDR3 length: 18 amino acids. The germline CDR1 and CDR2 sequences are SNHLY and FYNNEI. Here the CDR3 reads CASSEAEVWVSYNSPLHF. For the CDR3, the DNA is TGTGCCAGCAGTGAAGCGGAGGTATGGGTTTCCTATAATTCACCCCTCCACTTT.

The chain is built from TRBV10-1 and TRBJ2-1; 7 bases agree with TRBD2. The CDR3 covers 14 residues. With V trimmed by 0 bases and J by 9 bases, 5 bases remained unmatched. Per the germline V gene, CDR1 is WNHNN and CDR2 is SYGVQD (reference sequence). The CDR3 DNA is TGCGCCAGCAGTGAGTCGAGTAGCGGGCGTGAGCAGTTCTTC. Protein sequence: CASSESSSGREQFF.

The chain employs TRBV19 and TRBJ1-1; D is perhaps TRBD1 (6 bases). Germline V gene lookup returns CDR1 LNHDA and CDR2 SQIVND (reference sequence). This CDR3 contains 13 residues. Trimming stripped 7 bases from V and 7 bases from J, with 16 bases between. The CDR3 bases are TGTGCCAGTATCTCACAGGGAAGCCTTGAAGCTTTCTTT. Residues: CASISQGSLEAFF.

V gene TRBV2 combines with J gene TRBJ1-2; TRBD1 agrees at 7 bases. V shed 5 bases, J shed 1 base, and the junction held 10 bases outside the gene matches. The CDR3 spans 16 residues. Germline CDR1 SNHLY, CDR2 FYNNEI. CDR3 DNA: TGTGCCAGCAGTCCCGGGACAGACGGCTTTAACTATGGCTACACCTTC. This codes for CASSPGTDGFNYGYTF.

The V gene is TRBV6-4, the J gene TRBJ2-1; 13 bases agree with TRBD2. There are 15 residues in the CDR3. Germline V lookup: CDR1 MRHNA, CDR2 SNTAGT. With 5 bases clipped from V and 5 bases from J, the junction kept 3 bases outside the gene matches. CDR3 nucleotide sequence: TGTGCCAGCAGTACCGGGACTAGCGGGGACAATGAGCAGTTCTTC. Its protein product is CASSTGTSGDNEQFF.

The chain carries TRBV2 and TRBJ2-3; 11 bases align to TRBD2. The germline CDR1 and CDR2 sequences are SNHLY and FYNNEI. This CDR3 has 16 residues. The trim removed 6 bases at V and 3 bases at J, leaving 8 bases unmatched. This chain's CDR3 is CASRDLAGGLTDTQYF. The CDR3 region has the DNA TGTGCCAGCAGGGATTTAGCGGGGGGGCTAACAGATACGCAGTATTTT.

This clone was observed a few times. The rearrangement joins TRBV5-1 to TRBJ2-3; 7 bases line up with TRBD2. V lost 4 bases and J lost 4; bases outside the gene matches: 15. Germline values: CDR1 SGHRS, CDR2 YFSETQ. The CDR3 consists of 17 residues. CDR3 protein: CASSPFAGDDNPDTQYF. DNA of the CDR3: TGCGCCAGCAGCCCCTTTGCGGGGGACGACAACCCAGATACGCAGTATTTT.

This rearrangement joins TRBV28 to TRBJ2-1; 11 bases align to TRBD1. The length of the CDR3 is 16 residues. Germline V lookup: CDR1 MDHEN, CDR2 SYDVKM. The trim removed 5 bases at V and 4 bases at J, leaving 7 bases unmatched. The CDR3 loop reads CASSSGQGARYNEQFF. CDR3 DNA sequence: TGTGCCAGCAGTAGCGGACAGGGGGCGCGTTACAATGAGCAGTTCTTC.

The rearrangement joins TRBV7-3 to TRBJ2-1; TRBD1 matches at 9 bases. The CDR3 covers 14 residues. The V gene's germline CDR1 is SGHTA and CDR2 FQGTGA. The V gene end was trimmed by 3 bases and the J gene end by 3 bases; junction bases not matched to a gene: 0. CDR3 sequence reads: CASSLTGGYNEQFF. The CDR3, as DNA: TGTGCCAGCAGCTTGACAGGGGGCTACAATGAGCAGTTCTTC.

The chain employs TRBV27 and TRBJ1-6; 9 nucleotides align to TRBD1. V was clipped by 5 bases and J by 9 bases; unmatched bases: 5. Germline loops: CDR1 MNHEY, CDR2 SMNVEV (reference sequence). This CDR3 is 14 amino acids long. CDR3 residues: CASSHRDRASPLHF. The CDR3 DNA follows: TGTGCCAGCAGTCACCGGGACAGGGCTTCACCCCTCCACTTT.

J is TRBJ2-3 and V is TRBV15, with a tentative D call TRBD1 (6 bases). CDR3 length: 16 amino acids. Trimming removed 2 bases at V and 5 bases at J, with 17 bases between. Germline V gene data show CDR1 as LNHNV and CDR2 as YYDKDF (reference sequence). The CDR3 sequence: CATSRPFRTARDTQYF. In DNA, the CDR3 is TGTGCCACCAGCAGACCCTTTCGGACAGCTAGAGATACGCAGTATTTT. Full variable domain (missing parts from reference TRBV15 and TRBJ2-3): DAMVIQNPRYQVTQFGKPVTLSCSQTLNHNVMYWYQQKSSQAPKLLFHYYDKDFNNEADTPDNFQSRRPNTSFCFLDIRSPGLGDTAMYLCATSRPFRTARDTQYFGPGTRLTVL.

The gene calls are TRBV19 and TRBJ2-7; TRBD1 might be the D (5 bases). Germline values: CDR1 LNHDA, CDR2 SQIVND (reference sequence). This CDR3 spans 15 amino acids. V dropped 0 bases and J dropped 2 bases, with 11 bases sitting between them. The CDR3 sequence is CASSIDDSIAYEQYF. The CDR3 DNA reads TGTGCCAGTAGTATAGATGACAGTATCGCCTACGAGCAGTACTTC.

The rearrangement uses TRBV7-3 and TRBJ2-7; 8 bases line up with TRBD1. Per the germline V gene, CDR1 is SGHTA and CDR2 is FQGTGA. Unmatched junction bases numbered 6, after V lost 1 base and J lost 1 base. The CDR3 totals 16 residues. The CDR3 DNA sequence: TGTGCCAGCAGCTTAATGCCAGGGGGCAGGTCCTACGAGCAGTACTTC. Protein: CASSLMPGGRSYEQYF.

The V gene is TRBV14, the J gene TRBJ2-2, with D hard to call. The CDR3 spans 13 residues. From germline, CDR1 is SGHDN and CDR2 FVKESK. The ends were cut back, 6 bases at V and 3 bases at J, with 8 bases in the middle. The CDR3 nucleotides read TGTGCCAGCAGGAACAGCTACACCGGGGAGCTGTTTTTT. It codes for CASRNSYTGELFF.